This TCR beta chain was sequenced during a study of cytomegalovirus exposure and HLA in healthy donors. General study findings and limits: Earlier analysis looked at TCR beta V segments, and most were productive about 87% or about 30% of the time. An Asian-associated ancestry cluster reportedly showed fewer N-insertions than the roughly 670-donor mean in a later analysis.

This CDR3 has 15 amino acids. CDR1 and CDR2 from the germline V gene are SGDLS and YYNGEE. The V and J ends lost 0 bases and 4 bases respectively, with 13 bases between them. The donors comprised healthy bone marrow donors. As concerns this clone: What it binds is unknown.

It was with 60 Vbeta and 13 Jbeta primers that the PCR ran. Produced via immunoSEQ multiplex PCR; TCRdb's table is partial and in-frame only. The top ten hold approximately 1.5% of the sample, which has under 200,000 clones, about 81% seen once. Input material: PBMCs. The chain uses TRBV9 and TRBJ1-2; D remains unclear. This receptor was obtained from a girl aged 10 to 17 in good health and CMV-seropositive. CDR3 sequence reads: CASSVGGSDPYGYTF. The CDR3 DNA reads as TGTGCCAGCAGCGTAGGAGGGAGCGACCCCTATGGCTACACCTTC. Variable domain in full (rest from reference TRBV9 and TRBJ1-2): DSGVTQTPKHLITATGQRVTLRCSPRSGDLSVYWYQQSLDQGLQFLIQYYNGEERAKGNILERFSAQQFPDLHSELNLSSLELGDSALYFCASSVGGSDPYGYTFGSGTRLTVV.